The entry below describes one TCR beta chain. This clone's antigen is unknown. Base qualities are not at hand, and no much larger clone is one base apart. The CDR3 sequence holds 19 residues, the cysteine and phenylalanine included. CDR3 DNA only is kept here, 57 bases in frame from base 1. CDR1 is given as ENHRY and CDR2 as SYGVKD, both from the germline V gene. V trim: 2 bases; J trim: 0 bases; unmatched bases: 15. Each donor gave one peripheral blood draw, averaging approximately 0.11 L, which was collected into heparinised tubes. A BD FACSAria II was used to sort naive, central memory, regulatory and stem cell-like memory CD4+ T cells with a panel that included CD45RO, CCR7, CD25, CD127, CD95 and CD27. Purity was above 95% for every sorted population. PBMCs were isolated right away by Lymphoprep density gradient centrifugation and were stained directly, without culture. So that batch effects would be minimized, each experiment stained and sorted samples in pairs, pairing one healthy donor with one patient.

The entire isolated RNA was reverse transcribed using the High Capacity cDNA Reverse Transcription Kit, and thus expressed TCRB transcripts were sequenced. Deep immunoSEQ sequencing was applied to naive, central memory and regulatory T cell samples, giving an average of about 3.7 million total reads per sample. After sorted cells were lysed in RLT buffer, RNA was extracted with DNase-treated RNeasy Micro or Mini kits, with the choice depending on cell number. To prevent cross-contamination, every cell subset was processed on its own, while patient and healthy donor samples were processed together. The immunoSEQ multiplex PCR was used to amplify TCRB sequences from cDNA, generating 87-bp fragments that spanned the CDR3 region. Sequencing of the amplicons was performed on the Illumina HiSeq platform. Per the original workflow: PCR bias was corrected computationally using synthetic template baselines, and reads within Hamming distance 2 were collapsed, with unmergeable singletons discarded. Reads were aligned against IMGT to assign V, D and J genes, CDR3 length and insertions or deletions at six rearrangement sites. Within each subset, clonotype counts were normalized to the number of sorted cells before true diversity and Gini coefficients were calculated with the tcR R package. Repertoire sharing was quantified using the overlap coefficient calculated on TCRB nucleotide sequences. Out-of-frame TCRB sequences from naive cells were analyzed to stand in for the pre-selection repertoire. TCRdb took over this immuneACCESS table, retaining in-frame rearrangements with V and J assigned. Such tables are incomplete; in checked studies, under half of the missing clones stem from an unresolved V gene, and the remainder is unexplained. V and J calls and clone size are copied from that table; D and trimming were computed from the DNA. Across this sample there are a few hundred thousand clones, with approximately 24% seen only once. Over 0.01% of the sample lies in the top ten.

These data originate in a study of beta chain features in type 1 diabetes (dated 2018 in TCRdb). For the study in its entirety: No differences in mean age, gender distribution, total cell number or subset yield were found between patients and healthy donors. Across all samples, some 100,000,000 sorted cells were examined, and cell number per subset correlated strongly with RNA yield. The study compared TCRB repertoires of sorted circulating CD4+ T cell subsets between recently diagnosed type 1 diabetes patients and matched healthy donors. Whereas all 28 donors provided naive and central memory subsets, regulatory and stem cell-like memory subsets were isolated from just 8 patients and roughly eight healthy donors. Broader findings and caveats from the paper: PCR may preferentially amplify shorter templates, but because patient and control samples were amplified and corrected together, any resulting skew would affect both groups equally. Naive, central memory and regulatory TCRB repertoires appeared to be more alike among patients than among healthy donors. In all four CD4+ subsets, TCRB CDR3 length was moderately but significantly shorter in type 1 diabetes patients. Fewer insertions and more nucleotide deletions at VDJ recombination sites were observed in patients with type 1 diabetes, implying thymic rearrangement abnormalities. Because cDNA rather than genomic DNA was sequenced, highly expressing activated cells could have been over-represented, although no difference in activation and CD3 levels was found between groups. Only small numbers of individuals were included in the HLA sub-analyses, which left unresolved whether HLA type had any influence on TCRB rearrangement.

This TCR was sampled from a woman in her 30s with type 1 diabetes. The material sequenced was naive CD4+ T cells from blood. The sample's cell subset or site label, in plain terms: true naive CD4+ T cells. The rearranged chain carries TRBV10-3 and TRBJ2-5; 7 nucleotides in the junction match TRBD1. The bases read TGTGCCATCAGTGAGCAAATTCGATTGACAGGGATAGACCAAGAGACCCAGTACTTC. It specifies CAISEQIRLTGIDQETQYF.